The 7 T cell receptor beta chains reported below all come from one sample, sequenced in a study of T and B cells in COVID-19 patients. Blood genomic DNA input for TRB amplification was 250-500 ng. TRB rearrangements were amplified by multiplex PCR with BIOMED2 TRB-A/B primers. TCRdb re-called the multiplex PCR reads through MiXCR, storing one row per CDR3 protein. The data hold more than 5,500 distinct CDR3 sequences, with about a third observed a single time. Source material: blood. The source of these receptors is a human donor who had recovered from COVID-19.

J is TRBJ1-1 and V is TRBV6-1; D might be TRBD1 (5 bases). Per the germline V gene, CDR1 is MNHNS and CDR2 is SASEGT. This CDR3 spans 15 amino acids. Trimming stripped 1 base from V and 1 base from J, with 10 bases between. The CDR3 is CASSEEGLPNTEAFF. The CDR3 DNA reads TGTGCCAGCAGTGAAGAGGGACTCCCGAACACTGAAGCTTTCTTT.

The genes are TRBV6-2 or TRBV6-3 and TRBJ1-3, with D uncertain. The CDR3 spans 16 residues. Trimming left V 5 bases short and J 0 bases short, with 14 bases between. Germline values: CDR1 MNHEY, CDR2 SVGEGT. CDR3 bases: TGTGCCAGCAGTGTACTGGAGGGAAACTCTGGAAACACCATATATTTT. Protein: CASSVLEGNSGNTIYF.

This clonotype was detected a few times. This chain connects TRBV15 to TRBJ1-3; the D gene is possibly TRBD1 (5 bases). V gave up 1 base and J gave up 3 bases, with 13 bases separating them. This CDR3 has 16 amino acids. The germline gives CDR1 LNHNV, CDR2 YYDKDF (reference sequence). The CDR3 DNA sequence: TGTGCCACCAGCAGAGCAGGGAACCTTTTTGGAAACACCATATATTTT. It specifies CATSRAGNLFGNTIYF.

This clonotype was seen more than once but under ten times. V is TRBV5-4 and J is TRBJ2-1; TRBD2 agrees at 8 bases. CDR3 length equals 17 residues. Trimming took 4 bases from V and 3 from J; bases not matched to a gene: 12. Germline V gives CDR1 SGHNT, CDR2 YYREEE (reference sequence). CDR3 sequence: CASSPPVIAGYYNEQFF. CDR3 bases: TGTGCCAGCAGCCCCCCCGTTATAGCGGGGTACTACAATGAGCAGTTCTTC.

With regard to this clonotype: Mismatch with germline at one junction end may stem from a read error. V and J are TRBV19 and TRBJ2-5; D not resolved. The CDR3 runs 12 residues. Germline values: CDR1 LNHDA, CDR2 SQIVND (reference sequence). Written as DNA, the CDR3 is TGTGCCAGTAGTATAGATGACCAGACCGAGTACTTC. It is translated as CASSIDDQTEYF. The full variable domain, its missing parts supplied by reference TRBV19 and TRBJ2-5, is DGGITQSPKYLFRKEGQNVTLSCEQNLNHDAMYWYRQDPGQGLRLIYYSQIVNDFQKGDIAEGYSVSREKKESFPLTVTSAQKNPTAFYLCASSIDDQTEYFGPGTRLLVL.

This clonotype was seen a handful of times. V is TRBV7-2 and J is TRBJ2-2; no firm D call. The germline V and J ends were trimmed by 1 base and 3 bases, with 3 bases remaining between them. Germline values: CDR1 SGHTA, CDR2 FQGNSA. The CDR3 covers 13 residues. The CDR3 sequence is CASSLGHTGELFF. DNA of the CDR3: TGTGCCAGCAGCTTAGGCCACACCGGGGAGCTGTTTTTT.

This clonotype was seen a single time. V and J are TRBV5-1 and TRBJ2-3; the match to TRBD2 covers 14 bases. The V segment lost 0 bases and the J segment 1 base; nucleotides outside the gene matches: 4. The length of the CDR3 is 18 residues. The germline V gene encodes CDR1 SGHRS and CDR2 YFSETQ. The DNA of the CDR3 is TGCGCCAGCAGCTTGGGGGGACTAGCGGGGGCCCGCACAGATACGCAGTATTTT. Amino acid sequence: CASSLGGLAGARTDTQYF.